The present T cell receptor (beta chain) was sequenced within a study of T cell repertoires in cytomegalovirus infection. Across the whole study: Selected CMV epitopes included recently identified HLA-C-restricted ones as well as well-studied HLA-B-restricted ones. General observations from the study: HLA-C-restricted CMV-specific TCR beta clonotypes were dominant in the ex vivo response.

This clonotype was observed a handful of times. What it recognizes is unknown. TCRdb reprocessed the reads via MiXCR and lists one record per CDR3 protein. This repertoire shows about 830,000 distinct CDR3 sequences, approximately 32% found once; its top ten account for around 11%. Per the germline V gene, CDR1 is SGHDT and CDR2 is YYEEEE. V dropped 0 bases and J dropped 4; count of bases not matched to a gene: 7. The CDR3 is 16 amino acids. The sequencing used cultured CD8+ T cells from PBMCs, collected from culture after CMV antigen stimulation. The chain links TRBV5-6 to TRBJ2-3, with 8 bases identical to TRBD2. This receptor was taken from a human donor in good health (CMV status not recorded). Some clones in this sample may be carry-over from other donors' samples. This chain's CDR3 is CASSLVGTSGPDTQYF. The CDR3 region has the DNA TGTGCCAGCAGCTTGGTTGGGACTAGTGGGCCAGATACGCAGTATTTT.